These 13 T cell receptor beta chains were sequenced from one sample in a study of T cell responses to AZD1222 COVID-19 vaccine. The data were produced by immunoSEQ multiplex PCR, yet TCRdb's version contains in-frame clones alone and is incomplete. The sample holds about 81,000 clones; 90% are singletons and the top ten take less than 6%. The specimen was peripheral blood, collected 28 days after the second AZD1222 dose. These receptors were taken from an adult who received the AZD1222 COVID-19 vaccine.

V and J are TRBV5-1 and TRBJ1-1; TRBD1 matches at 7 bases. V was clipped by 4 bases and J by 4 bases; unmatched bases: 19. CDR1 and CDR2 from the germline V gene are SGHRS and YFSETQ. The CDR3 spans 18 residues. CDR3 in DNA: TGCGCCAGCAGCCGTAAACAGGGGAGCATTTCTTCAATCACTGAAGCTTTCTTT. This sequence encodes CASSRKQGSISSITEAFF.

This chain uses TRBV9 with TRBJ2-7; TRBD1 matches 8 bases. The CDR3 loop spans 15 amino acids. The germline CDR1 and CDR2 sequences are SGDLS and YYNGEE. Germline trimming cut 4 bases from V and 3 bases from J; bases unmatched to any gene: 9. Here the CDR3 reads CASSPGGQGYYEQYF. CDR3 nucleotide sequence: TGTGCCAGCAGCCCTGGAGGACAGGGCTACTACGAGCAGTACTTC.

The chain employs TRBV6-1 and TRBJ1-1; D unclear. From germline, CDR1 is MNHNS and CDR2 SASEGT. The length of the CDR3 is 14 residues. V dropped 3 bases and J dropped 4 bases, with 12 bases sitting between them. This CDR3 reads CASSDRGKTTEAFF. The DNA of the CDR3 is TGTGCCAGCAGTGACCGGGGAAAAACCACTGAAGCTTTCTTT.

The CDR3 reads CASSLSGTNTEAFF. CDR3 bases: TGTGCCAGCAGCTTATCAGGGACGAACACTGAAGCTTTCTTT. The chain recombines TRBV7-6 with TRBJ1-1, with TRBD1 as a possible D gene (5 bases). V dropped 2 bases and J dropped 1 base, with 8 bases sitting between them. CDR3 length: 14 amino acids. Germline loops: CDR1 SGHVS, CDR2 FNYEAQ.

The chain recombines TRBV11-2 with TRBJ1-3; D call uncertain. V lost 0 bases and J 0 bases, leaving 15 bases between the germline ends. Germline V gene lookup returns CDR1 SGHAT and CDR2 FQNNGV. The CDR3 contains 18 residues. Here the CDR3 DNA reads TGTGCCAGCAGCTTAGATCCCGGACGGATTTCCTCTGGAAACACCATATATTTT. Translation gives CASSLDPGRISSGNTIYF.

This chain connects TRBV7-2 to TRBJ1-6; no definite D call. The CDR3 totals 16 residues. CDR1 SGHTA and CDR2 FQGNSA come from the germline V gene. Trimming left V 0 bases short and J 7 bases short, with 13 bases between. DNA for the CDR3: TGTGCCAGCAGCTTAGCGAGGACCCTGAGGAATTCACCCCTCCACTTT. Residues: CASSLARTLRNSPLHF.

A few counts support this clone. V is TRBV28 and J is TRBJ1-4; D is perhaps TRBD1 (5 bases). The ends were cut back, 4 bases at V and 0 bases at J, with 12 bases in the middle. Germline CDR1 and CDR2: MDHEN and SYDVKM. This CDR3 is built from 16 residues. The CDR3 DNA reads TGTGCCAGCAGTTGGCTGGGGGAGGCAACTAATGAAAAACTGTTTTTT. It is translated as CASSWLGEATNEKLFF.

The V and J genes are TRBV15 and TRBJ1-2, with D possibly matching TRBD1 (5 bases). The V end was cut by 0 bases, the J end by 4 bases, with 12 bases between. The germline V gene has CDR1 LNHNV and CDR2 YYDKDF (reference sequence). The CDR3 is made up of 15 amino acids. CDR3 coding DNA: TGTGCCACCAGCAGAGAGGGGACCAGTGTCTATGGCTACACCTTC. This gives the protein CATSREGTSVYGYTF.

The genes are TRBV27 and TRBJ1-3; 7 nucleotides agree with TRBD1. Germline-derived CDR1 and CDR2 are MNHEY and SMNVEV (reference sequence). The CDR3 length is 15 residues. V gave up 2 bases and J gave up 4 bases; unmatched junction bases: 5. CDR3 bases: TGTGCCAGCAGTTTAGAGGGGGCGCCGGGAAACACCATATATTTT. Protein: CASSLEGAPGNTIYF.

The chain is built from TRBV6-5 and TRBJ1-5; D is unclear. This CDR3 region has 13 residues. V was pared by 7 bases and J by 6 bases, with 13 bases between. Germline loops: CDR1 MNHEY, CDR2 SVGAGI. CDR3 nucleotides: TGTGCCAGCATCGCGCGGGGAGCTCAGCCCCAGCATTTT. It codes for CASIARGAQPQHF.

V is TRBV28 and J is TRBJ1-2; 7 nucleotides match TRBD1. V trimming: 5 bases; J trimming: 4 bases; junction bases outside the gene matches: 13. The CDR3 consists of 16 residues. Germline CDR1 MDHEN, CDR2 SYDVKM. The CDR3 DNA sequence: TGTGCCAGCAGTGCCCCTGGGACAGAACCTTTCTATGGCTACACCTTC. Translation gives CASSAPGTEPFYGYTF.

V gene TRBV2 combines with J gene TRBJ2-3; TRBD2 aligns across 10 bases. This CDR3 contains 15 residues. Per the germline V gene, CDR1 is SNHLY and CDR2 is FYNNEI. J was trimmed by 5 bases and V by 2 bases; bases with no gene match: 4. DNA of the CDR3: TGTGCCAGCAGTGAAACTAGCGGGGCGGAAGATACGCAGTATTTT. It is translated as CASSETSGAEDTQYF.

Comments on this clone: No conserved phenylalanine or tryptophan ends this CDR3, so it is likely a read error. It is unclear where the CDR3 begins or ends on the DNA, so no DNA is shown, and the CDR3 is as TCRdb lists it. This chain connects TRBV21-1 to TRBJ1-2; the DNA was not compared with TRBD1, the D call given in the table. TRBV21-1 is a recognized pseudogene. The CDR3 sequence runs 12 residues, both termini included. This CDR3 reads CASSKGTDGLTR.